These T cell receptor beta chains were read from a single sample in a study of T-cell memory formation after mild COVID-19. Each CDR3 protein is one row after TCRdb ran MiXCR on the 5' RACE reads. The sample holds 400,000 or so distinct CDR3 sequences, about 20% seen once. Sequenced: PBMCs or a T cell subset sorted from them (not recorded which). Every receptor here comes from an adult woman who had mild COVID-19 (a few samples of this study predate the infection). Cell type and time point are not known. The CDR3 runs from the conserved cysteine through the conserved F or W. Fields, in order: D gene, clone size, J gene, V gene, CDR3 length, CDR3 protein, CDR3 DNA. The D gene is left open where the match is weak. Not all rows give a size; the values are once, few, many and, for expanded clones, a class.

d_call: NA; clone_size: NA; j_call: TRBJ1-1; v_call: TRBV4-1; cdr3_length: 14; cdr3_aa: CASRRGAVNTEAFF; cdr3_nt: TGCGCCAGCAGGCGAGGGGCAGTGAACACTGAAGCTTTCTTT
d_call: NA; clone_size: NA; j_call: TRBJ2-3; v_call: TRBV18; cdr3_length: 13; cdr3_aa: CASSPQRVDTQYF; cdr3_nt: TGTGCCAGCTCACCACAGAGGGTTGATACGCAGTATTTT
d_call: NA; clone_size: NA; j_call: TRBJ1-2; v_call: TRBV29-1; cdr3_length: 15; cdr3_aa: CSVETADPRDYGYTF; cdr3_nt: TGCAGCGTTGAAACAGCAGACCCCAGGGACTATGGCTACACCTTC
d_call: NA; clone_size: few; j_call: TRBJ2-2; v_call: TRBV5-5; cdr3_length: 16; cdr3_aa: CASRPQHAAYTGELFF; cdr3_nt: TGTGCCAGCAGACCACAGCACGCCGCTTACACCGGGGAGCTGTTTTTT
d_call: NA; clone_size: NA; j_call: TRBJ1-1; v_call: TRBV29-1; cdr3_length: 14; cdr3_aa: CSVRIRGTSERAFF; cdr3_nt: TGCAGCGTGCGAATCAGGGGAACCAGTGAAAGAGCTTTCTTT
d_call: TRBD1; clone_size: few; j_call: TRBJ2-5; v_call: TRBV7-6; cdr3_length: 15; cdr3_aa: CASSPRTGTGETQYF; cdr3_nt: TGTGCCAGCAGCCCCAGGACAGGGACGGGGGAGACCCAGTACTTC
d_call: NA; clone_size: few; j_call: TRBJ1-1; v_call: TRBV12-3/TRBV12-4; cdr3_length: 14; cdr3_aa: CASSSSAGDTEAFF; cdr3_nt: NA
d_call: NA; clone_size: NA; j_call: TRBJ1-5; v_call: TRBV19; cdr3_length: 14; cdr3_aa: CASSIWQGRQPQHF; cdr3_nt: TGTGCCAGTAGTATATGGCAGGGGCGGCAGCCCCAGCATTTT
d_call: TRBD1; clone_size: NA; j_call: TRBJ2-1; v_call: TRBV5-6; cdr3_length: 16; cdr3_aa: CASSLRQGLSYNEQFF; cdr3_nt: TGTGCCAGCAGCTTAAGACAGGGCCTCTCCTACAATGAGCAGTTCTTC
d_call: NA; clone_size: many; j_call: TRBJ2-3; v_call: TRBV20-1; cdr3_length: 10; cdr3_aa: CSALGHTQYF; cdr3_nt: TGCAGTGCCCTTGGTCATACGCAGTATTTT
d_call: NA; clone_size: NA; j_call: TRBJ2-3; v_call: TRBV2; cdr3_length: 15; cdr3_aa: CASSAGISSTDTQYF; cdr3_nt: TGTGCCAGCAGTGCGGGCATCTCTAGCACAGATACGCAGTATTTT
d_call: TRBD1; clone_size: NA; j_call: TRBJ2-5; v_call: TRBV7-2; cdr3_length: 12; cdr3_aa: CASSQGVETQYF; cdr3_nt: TGTGCCAGCAGTCAGGGGGTAGAGACCCAGTACTTC
d_call: NA; clone_size: NA; j_call: TRBJ2-1; v_call: TRBV14; cdr3_length: 13; cdr3_aa: CASSQDDDNEQFF; cdr3_nt: TGTGCCAGCAGCCAAGATGACGACAACGAGCAGTTCTTC
d_call: TRBD2; clone_size: few; j_call: TRBJ2-7; v_call: TRBV4-1; cdr3_length: 17; cdr3_aa: CASSHSDSGDTTYEQYF; cdr3_nt: TGCGCCAGCAGCCACTCGGATAGCGGGGACACCACCTACGAGCAGTACTTC